Listed here are 15 T cell receptor beta chains from one sample, sequenced in a study of cytomegalovirus exposure and HLA in healthy donors. PCR employed 60 Vbeta and 13 Jbeta primers. Data came from immunoSEQ multiplex PCR; TCRdb stores just in-frame clones and leaves some out. The sample carries roughly 150,000 clones, 60% to 80% recorded once. The sequenced sample consisted of PBMCs. Every receptor here comes from a male donor in good health and CMV-seronegative.

This clone was picked up one time. The chain joins TRBV7-9 to TRBJ2-1; D might be TRBD2 (5 bases). The V end was cut by 5 bases, the J end by 5 bases, with 19 bases between. CDR3 length: 16 amino acids. CDR1 SEHNR and CDR2 FQNEAQ come from the germline V gene (reference sequence). As DNA, the CDR3 is TGTGCCAGCAGCCCCTATACGAAGCGGCTTCACAATGAGCAGTTCTTC. Its protein is CASSPYTKRLHNEQFF.

The rearrangement links TRBV10-3 to TRBJ2-2; 8 bases agree with TRBD2. J gave up 0 bases and V 10 bases, and 7 bases lay outside the gene matches. This CDR3 has 15 amino acids. Germline assignment: CDR1 ENHRY and CDR2 SYGVKD. As DNA, the CDR3 is TGTGCCACTACTAACGGGGGGGCGAACACCGGGGAGCTGTTTTTT. This gives the protein CATTNGGANTGELFF.

This sequence joins TRBV6-1 and TRBJ1-2; 8 bases match TRBD1. With V trimmed by 2 bases and J by 1 base, 6 bases remained unmatched. The CDR3 loop spans 16 amino acids. Germline CDR1 is MNHNS and CDR2 is SASEGT. DNA for the CDR3: TGTGCCAGCAGTGAACCCGACAGGGGAGGTAACTATGGCTACACCTTC. Its protein is CASSEPDRGGNYGYTF.

The chain has TRBV27 and TRBJ2-7; TRBD1 matches at 11 bases. Germline V gene data show CDR1 as MNHEY and CDR2 as SMNVEV (reference sequence). J was trimmed by 4 bases and V by 3 bases; bases with no gene match: 8. The length of the CDR3 is 16 residues. The CDR3 nucleotides are TGTGCCAGCAGTTTCCGAGGACAGGGGGCAATTTACGAGCAGTACTTC. It encodes CASSFRGQGAIYEQYF.

This clone was detected only a few times. V gene TRBV28 combines with J gene TRBJ2-5, with TRBD1 matching 7 bases. This CDR3 is 16 amino acids long. V was clipped by 4 bases and J by 1 base; unmatched bases: 9. CDR1 is MDHEN and CDR2 is SYDVKM in the germline V gene. CDR3 region: CASSSPRGLFQETQYF. The CDR3 DNA follows: TGTGCCAGCAGTTCCCCCAGGGGGTTGTTCCAAGAGACCCAGTACTTC. The entire variable domain, with the rest obtained from reference TRBV28 and TRBJ2-5, is as follows: DVKVTQSSRYLVKRTGEKVFLECVQDMDHENMFWYRQDPGLGLRLIYFSYDVKMKEKGDIPEGYSVSREKKERFSLILESASTNQTSMYLCASSSPRGLFQETQYFGPGTRLLVL.

The chain recombines TRBV5-1 with TRBJ1-1; D perhaps matches TRBD1 (5 bases). Germline V lookup: CDR1 SGHRS, CDR2 YFSETQ. The V and J ends lost 4 bases and 0 bases respectively, with 16 bases between them. The CDR3 extends over 16 amino acids. The CDR3 DNA is TGCGCCAGCAGCCGAGGGGACTCAGGCATGAACACTGAAGCTTTCTTT. Encoded protein: CASSRGDSGMNTEAFF.

This chain joins TRBV6-6 and TRBJ2-2; weak D call: TRBD2 (6 bases). CDR1 and CDR2 (germline): MNHNY, SVGAGI (reference sequence). V was pared by 4 bases and J by 3 bases, with 9 bases between. This CDR3 is built from 14 residues. CDR3 nucleotides: TGTGCCAGCAGTTGGGACTCTTACACCGGGGAGCTGTTTTTT. It specifies CASSWDSYTGELFF.

The chain links TRBV19 to TRBJ1-5, with D possibly being TRBD1 (6 bases). This CDR3 is built from 15 residues. Germline V gene lookup returns CDR1 LNHDA and CDR2 SQIVND (reference sequence). V was pared by 3 bases and J by 3 bases, with 12 bases between. CDR3 DNA: TGTGCCAGTAGTATGGGTGCAGGGGACAATCAGCCCCAGCATTTT. Encoded protein: CASSMGAGDNQPQHF.

V and J are TRBV25-1 and TRBJ2-3; possible D gene TRBD2, 5 bases. V lost 0 bases and J lost 2, with 12 bases in between. The CDR3 sequence is 16 residues long. Germline CDR1 and CDR2: MGHDK and SYGVNS. CDR3 sequence (DNA): TGTGCCAGCAGTGAATATGCTAGCCGCTTCACAGATACGCAGTATTTT. Amino acid sequence: CASSEYASRFTDTQYF.

Regarding this clone: The junction departs from germline at one end; a sequencing error may be responsible. The J gene is TRBJ1-4, the V gene TRBV7-9; 7 nucleotides line up with TRBD1. The CDR3 spans 15 residues. Germline V CDR1 and CDR2: SEHNR, FQNEAQ (reference sequence). The CDR3 nucleotides read TGTTCCAGCAGTCAAAGGGGGACAGAGGGGGAAAAACTGTTTTTT. Protein: CSSSQRGTEGEKLFF.

In nucleotides, the CDR3 is TGTGCCAGCAAGCAAGGACTTGCAACTAATGAAAAACTGTTTTTT. The encoded protein is CASKQGLATNEKLFF. This chain connects TRBV2 to TRBJ1-4, with no clear D. Trimming shortened V by 7 bases and J by 0 bases, and 12 bases separated the two germline ends. Germline V lookup: CDR1 SNHLY, CDR2 FYNNEI. The CDR3 loop spans 15 amino acids.

The chain is built from TRBV6-6 and TRBJ1-2; D perhaps matches TRBD1 (5 bases). The germline gives CDR1 MNHNY, CDR2 SVGAGI (reference sequence). The V end was cut by 2 bases, the J end by 4 bases, with 11 bases between. This CDR3 contains 14 residues. The CDR3 loop is CASSYEGAIYGYTF. The CDR3 DNA is TGTGCCAGCAGTTACGAAGGGGCGATCTATGGCTACACCTTC.

The chain is built from TRBV5-1 and TRBJ2-3, with a weak D call TRBD2 (5 bases). The V gene's germline CDR1 is SGHRS and CDR2 YFSETQ. Trimming removed 0 bases at V and 1 base at J, with 15 bases between. The CDR3 loop spans 17 amino acids. The CDR3: CASSLGGFSVGTDTQYF. The CDR3 coding sequence is TGCGCCAGCAGCTTGGGAGGGTTCAGTGTGGGCACAGATACGCAGTATTTT.

This clone occurred a few times. The J gene is TRBJ2-1, the V gene TRBV6-6, with 7 bases lining up with TRBD2. The trim removed 2 bases at V and 4 bases at J, leaving 5 bases unmatched. Germline-derived CDR1 and CDR2 are MNHNY and SVGAGI (reference sequence). CDR3 length: 15 residues. CDR3 DNA sequence: TGTGCCAGCAGTTACCCTAGCGGAAATTACAATGAGCAGTTCTTC. It is translated as CASSYPSGNYNEQFF.

This clone was seen just once. The CDR3 region is CASSMRQGGGYTF. DNA of the CDR3: TGTGCCAGTAGTATGCGTCAGGGTGGGGGCTACACCTTC. The chain has TRBV19 and TRBJ1-2; perhaps TRBD1 as D (5 bases). V was clipped by 3 bases and J by 8 bases, with 13 bases between them. This CDR3 has 13 residues. The germline V gene encodes CDR1 LNHDA and CDR2 SQIVND (reference sequence).